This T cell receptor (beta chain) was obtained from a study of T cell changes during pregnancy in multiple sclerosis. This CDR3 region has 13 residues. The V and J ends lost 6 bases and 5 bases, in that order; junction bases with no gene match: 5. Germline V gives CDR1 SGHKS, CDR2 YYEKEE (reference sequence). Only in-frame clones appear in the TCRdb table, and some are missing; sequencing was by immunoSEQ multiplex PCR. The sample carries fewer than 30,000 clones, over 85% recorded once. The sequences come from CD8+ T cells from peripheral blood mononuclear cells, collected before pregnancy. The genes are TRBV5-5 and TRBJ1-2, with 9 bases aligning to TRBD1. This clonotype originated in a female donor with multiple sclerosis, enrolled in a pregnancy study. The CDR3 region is CASKGQGEYGYTF. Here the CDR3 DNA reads TGTGCCAGCAAGGGACAGGGAGAGTATGGCTACACCTTC.